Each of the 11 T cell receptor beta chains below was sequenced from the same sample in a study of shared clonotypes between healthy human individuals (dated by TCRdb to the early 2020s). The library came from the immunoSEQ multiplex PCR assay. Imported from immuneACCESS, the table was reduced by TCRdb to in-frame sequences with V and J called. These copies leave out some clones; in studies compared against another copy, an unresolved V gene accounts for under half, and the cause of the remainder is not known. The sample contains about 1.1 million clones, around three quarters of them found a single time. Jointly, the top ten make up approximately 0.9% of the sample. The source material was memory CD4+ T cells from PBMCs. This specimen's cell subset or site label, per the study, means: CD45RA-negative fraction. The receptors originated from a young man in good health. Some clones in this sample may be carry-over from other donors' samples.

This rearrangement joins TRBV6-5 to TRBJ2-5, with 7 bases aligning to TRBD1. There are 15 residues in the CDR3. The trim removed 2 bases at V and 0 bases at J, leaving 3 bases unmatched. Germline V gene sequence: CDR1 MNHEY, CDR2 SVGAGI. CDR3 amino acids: CASSYVDRYQETQYF. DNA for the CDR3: TGTGCCAGCAGTTACGTGGACAGGTACCAAGAGACCCAGTACTTC.

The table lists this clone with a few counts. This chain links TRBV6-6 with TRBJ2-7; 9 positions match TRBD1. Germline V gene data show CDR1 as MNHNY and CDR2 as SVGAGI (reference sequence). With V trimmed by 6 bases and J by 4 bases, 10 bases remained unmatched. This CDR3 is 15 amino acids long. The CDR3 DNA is TGTGCCAGCAGCCAGGGACAGGGCGTGAAATACGAGCAGTACTTC. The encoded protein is CASSQGQGVKYEQYF.

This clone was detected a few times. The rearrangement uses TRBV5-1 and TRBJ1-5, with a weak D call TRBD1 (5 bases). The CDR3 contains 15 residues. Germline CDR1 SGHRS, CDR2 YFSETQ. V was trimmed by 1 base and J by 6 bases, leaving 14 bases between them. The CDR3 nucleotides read TGCGCCAGCAGCTTGTCCGGGGGGAATCTTCAGCCCCAGCATTTT. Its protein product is CASSLSGGNLQPQHF.

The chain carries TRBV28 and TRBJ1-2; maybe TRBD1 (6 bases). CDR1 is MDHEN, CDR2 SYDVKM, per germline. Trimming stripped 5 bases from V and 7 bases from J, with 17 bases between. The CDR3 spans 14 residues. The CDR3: CASSLGTSAAGYTF. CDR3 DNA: TGTGCCAGCAGTCTCGGGACATCTGCGGCTGGCTACACCTTC.

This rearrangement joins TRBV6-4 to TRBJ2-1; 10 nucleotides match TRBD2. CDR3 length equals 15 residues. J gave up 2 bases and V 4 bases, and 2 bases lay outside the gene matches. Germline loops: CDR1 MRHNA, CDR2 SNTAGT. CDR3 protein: CASSALAGAYNEQFF. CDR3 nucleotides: TGTGCCAGCAGTGCCCTAGCGGGGGCCTACAATGAGCAGTTCTTC.

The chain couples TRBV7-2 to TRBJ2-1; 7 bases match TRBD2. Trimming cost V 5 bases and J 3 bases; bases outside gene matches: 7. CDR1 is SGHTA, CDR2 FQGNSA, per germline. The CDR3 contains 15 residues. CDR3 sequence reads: CASSQAASGYNEQFF. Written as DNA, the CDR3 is TGTGCCAGCAGCCAGGCGGCTAGCGGCTACAATGAGCAGTTCTTC.

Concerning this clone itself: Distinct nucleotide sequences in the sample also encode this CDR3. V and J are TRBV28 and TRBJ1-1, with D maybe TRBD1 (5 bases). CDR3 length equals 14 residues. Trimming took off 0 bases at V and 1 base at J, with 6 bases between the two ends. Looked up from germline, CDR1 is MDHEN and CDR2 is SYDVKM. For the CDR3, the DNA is TGTGCCAGCAGTTTATGGGGGGGGAACACTGAAGCTTTCTTT. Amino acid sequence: CASSLWGGNTEAFF.

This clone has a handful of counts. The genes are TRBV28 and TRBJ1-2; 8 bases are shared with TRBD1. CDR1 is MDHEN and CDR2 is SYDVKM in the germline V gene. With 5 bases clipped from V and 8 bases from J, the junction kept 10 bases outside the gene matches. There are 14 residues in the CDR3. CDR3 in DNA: TGTGCCAGCAGTCTAACGACAGGGGAGAAGGGCTACACCTTC. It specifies CASSLTTGEKGYTF.

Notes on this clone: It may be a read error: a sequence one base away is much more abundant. The CDR3 DNA reads TGTGCCAGCAGCGTGGACCTCTATGGCTACACCTTC. Amino acids: CASSVDLYGYTF. The chain uses TRBV5-6 and TRBJ1-2; the D is unclear. The V and J ends lost 4 bases and 4 bases respectively, with 8 bases between them. This CDR3 is built from 12 residues. Germline lookup yields CDR1 SGHDT and CDR2 YYEEEE.

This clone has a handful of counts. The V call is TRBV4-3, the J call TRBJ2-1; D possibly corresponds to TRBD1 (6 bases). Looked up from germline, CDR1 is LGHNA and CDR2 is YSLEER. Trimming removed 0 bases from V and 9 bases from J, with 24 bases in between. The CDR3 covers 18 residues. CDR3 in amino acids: CASSQEGGIWLSSSEQFF. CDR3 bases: TGCGCCAGCAGCCAAGAAGGGGGTATCTGGCTGTCTTCTAGTGAGCAGTTCTTC.

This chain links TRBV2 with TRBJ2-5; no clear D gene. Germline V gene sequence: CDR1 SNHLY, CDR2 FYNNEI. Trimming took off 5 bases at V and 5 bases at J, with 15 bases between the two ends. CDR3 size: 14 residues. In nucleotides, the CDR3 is TGTGCCAGCAGTCGACGCATGAAGTCGGAGACCCAGTACTTC. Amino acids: CASSRRMKSETQYF.